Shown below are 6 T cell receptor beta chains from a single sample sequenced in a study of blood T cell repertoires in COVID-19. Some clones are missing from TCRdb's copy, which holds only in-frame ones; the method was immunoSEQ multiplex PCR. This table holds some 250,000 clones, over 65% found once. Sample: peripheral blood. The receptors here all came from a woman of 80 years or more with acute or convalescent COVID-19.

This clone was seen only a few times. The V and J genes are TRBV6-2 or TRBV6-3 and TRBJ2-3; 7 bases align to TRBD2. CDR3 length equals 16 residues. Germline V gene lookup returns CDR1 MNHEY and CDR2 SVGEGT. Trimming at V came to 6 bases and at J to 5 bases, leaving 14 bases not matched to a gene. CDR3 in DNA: TGTGCCAGCAGCCGGGGAGGGATTCTTGCACAAGATACGCAGTATTTT. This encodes CASSRGGILAQDTQYF.

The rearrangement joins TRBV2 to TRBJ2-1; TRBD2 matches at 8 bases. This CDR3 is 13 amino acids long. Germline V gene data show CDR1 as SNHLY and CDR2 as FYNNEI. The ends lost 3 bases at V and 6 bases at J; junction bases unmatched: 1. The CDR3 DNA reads TGTGCCAGCAGTGAGGCGGGAGGCAATGAGCAGTTCTTC. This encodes CASSEAGGNEQFF.

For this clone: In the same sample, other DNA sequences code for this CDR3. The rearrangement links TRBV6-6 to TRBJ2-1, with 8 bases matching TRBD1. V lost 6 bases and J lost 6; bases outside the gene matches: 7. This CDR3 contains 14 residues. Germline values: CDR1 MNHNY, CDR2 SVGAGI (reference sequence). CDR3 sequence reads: CASRPGTGGNEQFF. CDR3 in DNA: TGTGCCAGCAGACCAGGGACAGGCGGCAATGAGCAGTTCTTC.

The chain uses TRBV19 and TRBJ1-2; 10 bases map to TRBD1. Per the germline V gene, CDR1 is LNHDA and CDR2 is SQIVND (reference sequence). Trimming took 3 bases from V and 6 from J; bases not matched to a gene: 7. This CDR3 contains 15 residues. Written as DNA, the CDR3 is TGTGCCAGTAGTATTAGTCGGGGACAGGGGAATGGCTACACCTTC. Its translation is CASSISRGQGNGYTF. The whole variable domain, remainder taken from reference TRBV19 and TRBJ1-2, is DGGITQSPKYLFRKEGQNVTLSCEQNLNHDAMYWYRQDPGQGLRLIYYSQIVNDFQKGDIAEGYSVSREKKESFPLTVTSAQKNPTAFYLCASSISRGQGNGYTFGSGTRLTVV.

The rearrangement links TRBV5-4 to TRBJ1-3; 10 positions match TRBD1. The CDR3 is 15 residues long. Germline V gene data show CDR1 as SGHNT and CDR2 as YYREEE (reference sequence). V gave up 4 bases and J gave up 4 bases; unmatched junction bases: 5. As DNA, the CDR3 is TGTGCCAGCAGCACCCGGACAGGGGGAGGAAACACCATATATTTT. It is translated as CASSTRTGGGNTIYF.

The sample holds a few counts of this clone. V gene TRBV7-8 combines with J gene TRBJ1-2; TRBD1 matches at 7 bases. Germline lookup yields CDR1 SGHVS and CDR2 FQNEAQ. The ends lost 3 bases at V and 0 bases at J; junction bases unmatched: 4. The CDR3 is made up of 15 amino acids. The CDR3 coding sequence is TGTGCCAGCAGCTTTGACAGGGTAGCTAACTATGGCTACACCTTC. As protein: CASSFDRVANYGYTF.